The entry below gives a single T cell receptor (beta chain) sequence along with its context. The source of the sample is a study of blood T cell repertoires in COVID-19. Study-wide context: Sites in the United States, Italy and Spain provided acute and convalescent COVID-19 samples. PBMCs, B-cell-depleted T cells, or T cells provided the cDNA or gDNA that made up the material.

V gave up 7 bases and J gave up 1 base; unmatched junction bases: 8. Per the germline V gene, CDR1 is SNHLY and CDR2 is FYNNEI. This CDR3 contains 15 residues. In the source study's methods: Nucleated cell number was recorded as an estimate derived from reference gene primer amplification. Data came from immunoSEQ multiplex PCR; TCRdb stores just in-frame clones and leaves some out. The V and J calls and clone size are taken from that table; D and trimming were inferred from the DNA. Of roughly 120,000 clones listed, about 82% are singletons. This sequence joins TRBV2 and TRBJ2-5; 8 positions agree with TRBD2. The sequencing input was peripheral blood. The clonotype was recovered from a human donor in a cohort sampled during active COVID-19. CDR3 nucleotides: TGTGCCAGCATCATTTTTCGGGGGGGCCAAGAGACCCAGTACTTC. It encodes CASIIFRGGQETQYF. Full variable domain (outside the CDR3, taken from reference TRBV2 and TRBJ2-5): EPEVTQTPSHQVTQMGQEVILRCVPISNHLYFYWYRQILGQKVEFLVSFYNNEISEKSEIFDDQFSVERPDGSNFTLKIRSTKLEDSAMYFCASIIFRGGQETQYFGPGTRLLVL.